This record concerns one TCR beta chain sequence. CDR3 length equals 15 residues. Trimming stripped 1 base from V and 5 bases from J, with 12 bases between. Germline lookup yields CDR1 SGHTS and CDR2 YDEGEE. These data originate in a study of technical replicates of blood from a handful of donors. Assay used: immunoSEQ multiplex PCR; TCRdb lists only in-frame clones, some missing. The data contain some 73,000 clones, roughly 90% of them singletons. The TCR comes from a human donor in good health. Some clones in this sample may be carry-over from other donors' samples. J is TRBJ1-4 and V is TRBV5-8; tentatively, D is TRBD1 (5 bases). The specimen sequenced was PBMCs. The CDR3 here is CASSLMTAQNEKLFF. The CDR3 DNA follows: TGTGCCAGCAGCTTGATGACAGCCCAAAATGAAAAACTGTTTTTT.